This T cell receptor (beta chain) is drawn from a study of CD8 T cells in ankylosing spondylitis. Study-level findings and limits: Clones that were linked to disease were CD8+ and were relatively rare in peripheral blood. Reportedly, significant enrichment of disease-linked clones occurred in matched ankylosing spondylitis synovial fluid. Several highly homologous variants formed a TCR beta motif that appeared characteristic of ankylosing spondylitis blood.

The sample holds one count of this clonotype. Its antigen is unidentified. A read error may be the cause here, since a much bigger clone is one base away. This CDR3 has 16 residues. The V gene lost 4 bases and the J gene lost 1 base, with 15 bases spanning the gap. From germline, CDR1 is SGHTA and CDR2 FQGNSA. As the method for making TCR beta libraries, quantitative 5'-RACE with molecular barcodes was used. TCRdb re-called the 5' RACE reads with MiXCR, one entry per CDR3 protein. The data hold under 250,000 distinct CDR3 sequences, with around a quarter observed a single time. The receptor was isolated from a male donor with ankylosing spondylitis or in good health (not recorded which). The chain carries TRBV7-2 and TRBJ2-3; D call uncertain. Sequenced sample: blood, either unsorted or a sorted T cell fraction (not recorded which). CDR3 protein: CASSWTPLTGTDTQYF. Here the CDR3 DNA reads TGTGCCAGCAGCTGGACGCCCCTGACTGGCACAGATACGCAGTATTTT.